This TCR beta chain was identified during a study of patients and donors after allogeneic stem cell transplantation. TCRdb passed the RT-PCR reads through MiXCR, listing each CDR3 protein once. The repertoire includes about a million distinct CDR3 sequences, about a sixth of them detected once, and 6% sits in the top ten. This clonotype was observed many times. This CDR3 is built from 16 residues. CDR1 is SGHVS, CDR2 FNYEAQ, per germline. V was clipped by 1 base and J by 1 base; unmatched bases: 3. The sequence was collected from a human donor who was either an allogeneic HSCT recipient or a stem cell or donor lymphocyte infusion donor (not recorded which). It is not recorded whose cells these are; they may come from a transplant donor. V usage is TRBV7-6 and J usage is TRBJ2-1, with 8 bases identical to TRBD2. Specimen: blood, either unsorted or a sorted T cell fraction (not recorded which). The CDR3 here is CASSLGASGSYNEQFF. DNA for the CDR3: TGTGCCAGCAGCTTAGGGGCTAGCGGGTCCTACAATGAGCAGTTCTTC.